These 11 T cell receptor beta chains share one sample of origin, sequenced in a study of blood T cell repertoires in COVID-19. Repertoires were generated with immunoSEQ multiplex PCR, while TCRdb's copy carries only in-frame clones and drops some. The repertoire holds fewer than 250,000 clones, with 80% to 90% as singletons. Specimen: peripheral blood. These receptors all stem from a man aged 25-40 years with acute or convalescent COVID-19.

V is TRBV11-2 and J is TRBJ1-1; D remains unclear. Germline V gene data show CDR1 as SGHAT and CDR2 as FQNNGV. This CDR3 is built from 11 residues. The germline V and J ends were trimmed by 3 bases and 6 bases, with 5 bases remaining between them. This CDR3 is CASSLLAEAFF. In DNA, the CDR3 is TGTGCCAGCAGCTTGCTAGCTGAAGCTTTCTTT.

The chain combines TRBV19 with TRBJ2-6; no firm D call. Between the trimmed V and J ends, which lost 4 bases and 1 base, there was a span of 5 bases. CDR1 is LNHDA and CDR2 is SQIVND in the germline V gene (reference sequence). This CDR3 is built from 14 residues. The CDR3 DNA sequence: TGTGCCAGTAGTAGCGGATCTGGGGCCAACGTCCTGACTTTC. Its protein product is CASSSGSGANVLTF.

CDR3 DNA: TGTGCCAGCCAAACAAACAGGGGGCTTTGGCAGCCCCAGCATTTT. Amino acid sequence: CASQTNRGLWQPQHF. J is TRBJ1-5 and V is TRBV28, with TRBD1 identical over 9 bases. V was clipped by 8 bases and J by 7 bases; unmatched bases: 12. The CDR3 consists of 15 residues. The germline V gene encodes CDR1 MDHEN and CDR2 SYDVKM.

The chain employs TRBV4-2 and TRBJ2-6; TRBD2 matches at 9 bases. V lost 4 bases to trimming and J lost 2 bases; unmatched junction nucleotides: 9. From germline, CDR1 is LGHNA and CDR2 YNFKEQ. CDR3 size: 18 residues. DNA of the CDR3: TGTGCCAGCAGCCGGACCGGGACTAGCTTAACTGGGGCCAACGTCCTGACTTTC. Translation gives CASSRTGTSLTGANVLTF.

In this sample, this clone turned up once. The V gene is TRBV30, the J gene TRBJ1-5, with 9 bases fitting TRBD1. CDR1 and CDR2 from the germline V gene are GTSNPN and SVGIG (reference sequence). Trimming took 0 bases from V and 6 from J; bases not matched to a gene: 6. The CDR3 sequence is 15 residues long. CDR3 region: CAWSVWGQGVQPQHF. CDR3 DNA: TGTGCCTGGAGTGTCTGGGGACAGGGTGTTCAGCCCCAGCATTTT.

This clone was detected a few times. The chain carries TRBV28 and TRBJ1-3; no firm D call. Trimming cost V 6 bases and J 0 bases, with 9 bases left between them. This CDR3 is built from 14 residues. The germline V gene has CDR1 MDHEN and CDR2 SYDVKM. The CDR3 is CASSLSYSGNTIYF. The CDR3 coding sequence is TGTGCCAGCAGCCTGTCCTACTCTGGAAACACCATATATTTT. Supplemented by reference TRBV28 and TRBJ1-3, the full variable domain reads DVKVTQSSRYLVKRTGEKVFLECVQDMDHENMFWYRQDPGLGLRLIYFSYDVKMKEKGDIPEGYSVSREKKERFSLILESASTNQTSMYLCASSLSYSGNTIYFGEGSWLTVV.

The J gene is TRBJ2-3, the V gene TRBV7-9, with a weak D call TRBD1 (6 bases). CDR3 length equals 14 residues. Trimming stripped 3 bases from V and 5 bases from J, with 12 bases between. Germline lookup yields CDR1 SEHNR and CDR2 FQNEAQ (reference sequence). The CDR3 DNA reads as TGTGCCAGCAGCTTGGTACAGGGCCAAGATACGCAGTATTTT. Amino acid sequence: CASSLVQGQDTQYF. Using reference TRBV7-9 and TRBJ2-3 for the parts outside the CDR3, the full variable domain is DTGVSQNPRHKITKRGQNVTFRCDPISEHNRLYWYRQTLGQGPEFLTYFQNEAQLEKSRLLSDRFSAERPKGSFSTLEIQRTEQGDSAMYLCASSLVQGQDTQYFGPGTRLTVL.

CDR3 region: CASSLGGAGGTDTQYF. The CDR3 DNA sequence: TGTGCCAGCAGCTTGGGAGGGGCAGGGGGCACAGATACGCAGTATTTT. The chain is built from TRBV5-4 and TRBJ2-3, with D possibly matching TRBD1 (6 bases). The CDR3 extends over 16 amino acids. V was pared by 0 bases and J by 1 base, with 12 bases between. CDR1 is SGHNT and CDR2 is YYREEE in the germline V gene (reference sequence).

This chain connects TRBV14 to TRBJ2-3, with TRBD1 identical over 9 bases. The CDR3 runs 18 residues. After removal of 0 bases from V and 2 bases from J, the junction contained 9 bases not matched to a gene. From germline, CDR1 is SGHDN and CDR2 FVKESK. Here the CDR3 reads CASSQEDRGLGFTDTQYF. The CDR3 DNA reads TGTGCCAGCAGCCAAGAAGACAGGGGGTTAGGGTTCACAGATACGCAGTATTTT.

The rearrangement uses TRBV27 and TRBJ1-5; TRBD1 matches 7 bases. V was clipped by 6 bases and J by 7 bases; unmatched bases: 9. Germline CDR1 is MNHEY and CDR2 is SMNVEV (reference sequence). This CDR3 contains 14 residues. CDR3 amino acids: CASSPGGGRQPQHF. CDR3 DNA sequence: TGTGCCAGCAGCCCAGGGGGAGGAAGGCAGCCCCAGCATTTT.

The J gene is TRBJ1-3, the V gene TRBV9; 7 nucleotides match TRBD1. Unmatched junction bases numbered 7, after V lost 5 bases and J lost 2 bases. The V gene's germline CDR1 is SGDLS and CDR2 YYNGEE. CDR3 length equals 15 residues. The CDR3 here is CASSDPGTAGNTIYF. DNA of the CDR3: TGTGCCAGCAGTGACCCCGGGACAGCTGGAAACACCATATATTTT. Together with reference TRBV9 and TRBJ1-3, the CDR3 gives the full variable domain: DSGVTQTPKHLITATGQRVTLRCSPRSGDLSVYWYQQSLDQGLQFLIQYYNGEERAKGNILERFSAQQFPDLHSELNLSSLELGDSALYFCASSDPGTAGNTIYFGEGSWLTVV.